This TCR beta chain is drawn from a study of post-analysis software for immune sequencing data. Looking at the study overall: The courses of disease that were included comprised relapsing-remitting, secondary progressive and progressive-relapsing multiple sclerosis. Findings of the study overall: Normalized Chao1 diversity was significantly reduced in patients versus controls. TRBV5-6, TRBV5-1 and TRBV20-1 were among five TRBV segments more frequent in patients than controls. The F measure placed samples prepared in the same batch into strongly shared clusters.

With 3 bases removed from V and 2 bases from J, the gap between germline ends came to 5 bases. From germline, CDR1 is DFQATT and CDR2 SNEGSKA (reference sequence). This CDR3 has 12 amino acids. This clonotype was detected only a few times. The antigen remains unidentified. Unique molecular identifiers were present in the TCR beta cDNA libraries. Input amounts of roughly 0.9 to 10 million T cells were used. These gave 500,000 or so cDNA molecules, so each molecule approximated one T cell. TCRdb redid the calling of the PCR reads with MiXCR, one entry per CDR3 protein. The sample includes about half a million distinct CDR3 sequences, approximately 34% seen only once; the top ten take 6%.

What was sequenced was blood. This chain uses TRBV20-1 with TRBJ1-5; D not resolved. The receptor was derived from a girl under 18 with multiple sclerosis. In DNA, the CDR3 is TGCAGTGCTAGGGCGGGCAATCAGCCCCAGCATTTT. This translates into CSARAGNQPQHF.